This T cell receptor (beta chain) was retrieved from a study of T-cell memory formation after mild COVID-19. In its sample, this clonotype was seen a few times. TCRdb reprocessed the 5' RACE reads with MiXCR, giving one entry per CDR3 protein. The sample yields about 110,000 distinct CDR3 sequences, 20% to 25% seen once. From germline, CDR1 is SQVTM and CDR2 ANQGSEA. This CDR3 has 14 residues. V lost 2 bases and J 5 bases, leaving 12 bases between the germline ends. The receptor's source is a man aged 18 to 29 who had mild COVID-19 (a few samples of this study predate the infection). Cell type and time point are not known. Sequenced sample: PBMCs or a T cell subset sorted from them (not recorded which). The V call is TRBV29-1, the J call TRBJ2-2; TRBD2 might be the D (6 bases). CDR3 loop: CSVESGVWTGELFF. CDR3 DNA sequence: TGCAGCGTTGAATCGGGGGTGTGGACCGGGGAGCTGTTTTTT.